This T cell receptor (beta chain) was obtained from a study of CXCR3-negative and CXCR3-positive naive CD8 T cells. The TRB libraries of cDNA were built by UMI-labeled 5' RACE. TCRdb re-called the 5' RACE reads, yielding one record per CDR3 amino acid sequence without DNA. The table lists roughly 41,000 distinct CDR3 sequences. The CDR3 is made up of 14 amino acids. The germline V gene encodes CDR1 MNHEY and CDR2 SMNVEV (reference sequence). The source material was memory CD8+ T cells from blood. This sequence joins TRBV27 and TRBJ2-7; TCRdb's D call of TRBD2 is untestable without DNA. The TCR originated in a human donor in good health. Some clones in this sample may be carry-over from other donors' samples. This CDR3 is CASSLSGLGYEQYF.